These 11 T cell receptor beta chains originate from one sample sequenced in a study of vaccination and CD4 T cells after COVID-19. Indicated treatment: approximately nine-day PBMC culture with coronavirus spike peptide pools or control peptides (ViraFEST assay). No cognate antigen is known for these TCRs. An Oncomine TCR Beta short-read assay was used to sequence the DNA from cultured CD4+ T cells. A single record per CDR3 protein comes from TCRdb applying MiXCR to the PCR reads. Of about 20,000 distinct CDR3 sequences listed, approximately 40% are singletons. The material sequenced was CD4+ T cells from blood, cultured in vitro, taken after SARS-CoV-2 vaccination. These receptor sequences come from a human donor who had recovered from COVID-19.

J is TRBJ2-7 and V is TRBV7-9; TRBD2 agrees at 13 bases. Germline CDR1 is SEHNR and CDR2 is FQNEAQ (reference sequence). V lost 5 bases, J lost 5 bases, and 18 bases stayed unmatched. The CDR3 extends over 19 amino acids. The CDR3 loop is CASSTGTGLGLAGAHEQYF. In DNA, the CDR3 is TGTGCCAGCAGCACCGGGACAGGATTAGGACTAGCGGGAGCCCACGAGCAGTACTTC. Filled out from reference TRBV7-9 and TRBJ2-7, the complete variable domain reads DTGVSQNPRHKITKRGQNVTFRCDPISEHNRLYWYRQTLGQGPEFLTYFQNEAQLEKSRLLSDRFSAERPKGSFSTLEIQRTEQGDSAMYLCASSTGTGLGLAGAHEQYFGPGTRLTVT.

On this clonotype: The junction and the germline gene differ at one end; a read error may be behind it. The chain is built from TRBV6-2 or TRBV6-3 and TRBJ1-2, with D uncertain. Germline CDR1 is MNHEY and CDR2 is SVGEGT. CDR3 length: 15 amino acids. The CDR3 sequence: CVSSYVYSSNYGYTF. The CDR3 nucleotides are TGTGTCAGCAGTTACGTGTATTCTTCTAACTATGGCTACACCTTC.

This chain joins TRBV28 and TRBJ2-7, with D tentatively TRBD1 (6 bases). V was pared by 4 bases and J by 0 bases, with 10 bases between. The germline CDR1 and CDR2 sequences are MDHEN and SYDVKM. This CDR3 comprises 14 residues. CDR3 amino acids: CASSSRDTSYEQYF. Written as DNA, the CDR3 is TGTGCCAGCAGTTCACGGGACACCTCCTACGAGCAGTACTTC.

The sample holds a few counts of this clonotype. The rearrangement joins TRBV7-6 to TRBJ1-1; D not certain. This CDR3 has 13 residues. V dropped 3 bases and J dropped 0 bases, with 5 bases sitting between them. Germline V gene data show CDR1 as SGHVS and CDR2 as FNYEAQ. The CDR3 is CASSLRMNTEAFF. In DNA, the CDR3 is TGTGCCAGCAGCTTGCGGATGAACACTGAAGCTTTCTTT.

This clonotype is large (0.1 to 1%) within its sample. The rearrangement uses TRBV6-5 and TRBJ2-3; D gene ambiguous. Germline V CDR1 and CDR2: MNHEY, SVGAGI. There are 14 residues in the CDR3. V was shortened by 2 bases and J by 0 bases, with 6 bases between the two germline ends. The CDR3 is CASSYGRSTDTQYF. CDR3 nucleotide sequence: TGTGCCAGCAGTTACGGCAGAAGCACAGATACGCAGTATTTT.

The chain uses TRBV5-4 and TRBJ2-5; TRBD2 aligns across 7 bases. J lost 3 bases, V lost 3 bases, and 2 bases had no gene match. This CDR3 has 13 residues. The germline CDR1 and CDR2 sequences are SGHNT and YYREEE (reference sequence). In nucleotides, the CDR3 is TGTGCCAGCAGCTCTGCGGGGGAAGAGACCCAGTACTTC. Encoded protein: CASSSAGEETQYF.

The chain employs TRBV6-2 or TRBV6-3 and TRBJ2-3, with D unclear. V dropped 6 bases and J dropped 6 bases, with 10 bases sitting between them. Germline CDR1 reads MNHEY; CDR2 reads SVGEGT. The CDR3 has 12 amino acids. The CDR3 sequence is CASSEQWDTQYF. Here the CDR3 DNA reads TGTGCCAGCAGCGAGCAATGGGATACGCAGTATTTT.

V is TRBV11-2 and J is TRBJ1-1; D unclear. The CDR3 contains 13 residues. CDR1 and CDR2 (germline): SGHAT, FQNNGV. The V end lost 5 bases, the J end lost 0 bases, and 7 bases lay between the germline ends. CDR3 sequence reads: CASSIHMNTEAFF. CDR3 sequence (DNA): TGTGCCAGCAGCATACACATGAACACTGAAGCTTTCTTT.

The chain links TRBV6-2 or TRBV6-3 to TRBJ1-1; a weak D match, TRBD1 (6 bases). Germline lookup yields CDR1 MNHEY and CDR2 SVGEGT. V lost 5 bases and J lost 4, with 17 bases in between. This CDR3 region has 15 residues. This chain's CDR3 is CASSPQGGGGTEAFF. In DNA form, the CDR3 reads TGTGCCAGCAGTCCCCAAGGGGGAGGGGGCACTGAAGCTTTCTTT.

This clonotype was seen a handful of times. This chain connects TRBV20-1 to TRBJ2-4; perhaps TRBD2 as D (6 bases). CDR3 length: 14 amino acids. Deletions cut 5 bases from V and 6 bases from J, with 17 bases between. CDR1 is DFQATT, CDR2 SNEGSKA, per germline (reference sequence). CDR3 nucleotide sequence: TGCAGTGCTGGCAGACTAGGGGCGGGAAACATTCAGTACTTC. The encoded protein is CSAGRLGAGNIQYF.

This clonotype showed up just a few times. The chain recombines TRBV20-1 with TRBJ1-5; D is perhaps TRBD1 (5 bases). V was cut by 1 base and J by 4 bases, with 11 bases left in between. This CDR3 is built from 14 residues. The germline V gene has CDR1 DFQATT and CDR2 SNEGSKA (reference sequence). The CDR3, as DNA: TGCAGTGCTAGAGGTTGGCGGGGGAATCAGCCCCAGCATTTT. This codes for CSARGWRGNQPQHF.